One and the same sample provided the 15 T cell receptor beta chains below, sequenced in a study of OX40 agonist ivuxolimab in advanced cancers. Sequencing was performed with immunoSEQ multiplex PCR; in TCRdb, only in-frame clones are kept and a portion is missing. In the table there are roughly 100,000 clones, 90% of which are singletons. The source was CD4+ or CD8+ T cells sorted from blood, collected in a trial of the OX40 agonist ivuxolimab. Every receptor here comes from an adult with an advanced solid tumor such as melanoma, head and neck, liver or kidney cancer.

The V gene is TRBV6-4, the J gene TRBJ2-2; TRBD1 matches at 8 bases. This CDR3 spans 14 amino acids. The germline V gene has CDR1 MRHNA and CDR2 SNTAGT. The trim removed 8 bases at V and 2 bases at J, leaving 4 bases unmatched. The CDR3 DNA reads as TGTGCCAGCGGACAGGGTAGTAACACCGGGGAGCTGTTTTTT. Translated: CASGQGSNTGELFF.

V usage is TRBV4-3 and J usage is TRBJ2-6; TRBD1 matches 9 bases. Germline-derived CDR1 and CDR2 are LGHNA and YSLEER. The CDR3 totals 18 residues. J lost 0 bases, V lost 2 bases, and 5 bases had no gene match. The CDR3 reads CASSQSPGQGSGANVLTF. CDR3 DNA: TGCGCCAGCAGCCAAAGTCCGGGACAGGGCTCTGGGGCCAACGTCCTGACTTTC.

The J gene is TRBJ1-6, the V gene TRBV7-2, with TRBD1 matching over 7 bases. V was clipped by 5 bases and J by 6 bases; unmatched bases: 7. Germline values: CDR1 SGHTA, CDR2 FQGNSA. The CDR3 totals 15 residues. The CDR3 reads CASSSGGQINSPLHF. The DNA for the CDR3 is TGTGCCAGCAGCAGCGGGGGACAGATTAATTCACCCCTCCACTTT.

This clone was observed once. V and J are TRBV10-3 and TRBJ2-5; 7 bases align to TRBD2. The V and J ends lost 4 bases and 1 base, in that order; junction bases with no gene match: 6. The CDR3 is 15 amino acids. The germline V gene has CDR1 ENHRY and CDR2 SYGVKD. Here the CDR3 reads CAISGLGGGQETQYF. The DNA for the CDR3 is TGTGCCATCAGTGGCCTAGGCGGGGGCCAAGAGACCCAGTACTTC.

The CDR3 reads CASSLGWGSSGVYEQYF. DNA for the CDR3: TGTGCCAGCAGCTTAGGATGGGGTAGCAGTGGGGTCTACGAGCAGTACTTC. V and J are TRBV11-2 and TRBJ2-7; D unresolved. The V and J ends lost 1 base and 3 bases respectively, with 19 bases between them. Germline assignment: CDR1 SGHAT and CDR2 FQNNGV. The CDR3 extends over 17 amino acids.

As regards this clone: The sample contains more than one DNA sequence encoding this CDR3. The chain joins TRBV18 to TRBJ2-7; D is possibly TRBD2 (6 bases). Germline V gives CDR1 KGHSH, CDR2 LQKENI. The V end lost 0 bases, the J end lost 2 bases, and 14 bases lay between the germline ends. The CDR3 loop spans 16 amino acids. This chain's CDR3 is CASSPPAGQGAYEQYF. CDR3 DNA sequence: TGTGCCAGCTCACCACCGGCGGGGCAGGGAGCCTACGAGCAGTACTTC.

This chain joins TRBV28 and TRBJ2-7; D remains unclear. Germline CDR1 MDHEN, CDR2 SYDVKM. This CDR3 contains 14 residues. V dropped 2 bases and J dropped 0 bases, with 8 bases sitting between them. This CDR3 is CASSLDAGSYEQYF. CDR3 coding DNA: TGTGCCAGCAGTTTAGATGCAGGCTCCTACGAGCAGTACTTC.

The CDR3 DNA reads as TGTGCCAGCAGCTTAGGGGATTACCCGCCATACGAGCAGTACTTC. This gives the protein CASSLGDYPPYEQYF. V gene TRBV11-3 combines with J gene TRBJ2-7; no firm D call. Germline V lookup: CDR1 SGHNT, CDR2 YENEEA. V lost 1 base and J lost 4, with 14 bases in between. The CDR3 extends over 15 amino acids.

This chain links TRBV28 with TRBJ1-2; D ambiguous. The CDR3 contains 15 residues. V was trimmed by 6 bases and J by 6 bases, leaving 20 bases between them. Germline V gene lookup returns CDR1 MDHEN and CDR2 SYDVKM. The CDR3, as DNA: TGTGCCAGCAGGCTCTCGATGGAGGGAGGTAATGGCTACACCTTC. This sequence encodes CASRLSMEGGNGYTF.

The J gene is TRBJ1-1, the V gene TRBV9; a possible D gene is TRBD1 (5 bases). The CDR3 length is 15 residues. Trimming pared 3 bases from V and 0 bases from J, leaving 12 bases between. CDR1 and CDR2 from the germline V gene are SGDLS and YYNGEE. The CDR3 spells CASSAQDTLNTEAFF. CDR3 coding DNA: TGTGCCAGCAGCGCGCAGGACACCCTGAACACTGAAGCTTTCTTT.

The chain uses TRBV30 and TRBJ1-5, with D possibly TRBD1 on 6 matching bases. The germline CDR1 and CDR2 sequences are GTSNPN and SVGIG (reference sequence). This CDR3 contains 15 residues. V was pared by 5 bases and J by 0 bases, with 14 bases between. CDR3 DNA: TGTGCCTGGGGGGGCGTTTTGTATAGCAATCAGCCCCAGCATTTT. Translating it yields CAWGGVLYSNQPQHF.

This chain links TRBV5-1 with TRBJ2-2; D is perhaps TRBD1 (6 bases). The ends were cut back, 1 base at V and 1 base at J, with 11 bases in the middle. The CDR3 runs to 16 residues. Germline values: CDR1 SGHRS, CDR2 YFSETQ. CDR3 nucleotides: TGCGCCAGCAGCTTGTCGGCAGGGGTGAACACCGGGGAGCTGTTTTTT. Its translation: CASSLSAGVNTGELFF.

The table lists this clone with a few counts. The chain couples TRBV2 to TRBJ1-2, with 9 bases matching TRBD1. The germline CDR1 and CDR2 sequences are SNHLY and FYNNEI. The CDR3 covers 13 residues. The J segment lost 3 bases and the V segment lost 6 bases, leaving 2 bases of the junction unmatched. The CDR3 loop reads CASRWTGDYGYTF. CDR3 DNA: TGTGCCAGCAGGTGGACAGGGGACTATGGCTACACCTTC. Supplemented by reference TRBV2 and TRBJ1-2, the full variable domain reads EPEVTQTPSHQVTQMGQEVILRCVPISNHLYFYWYRQILGQKVEFLVSFYNNEISEKSEIFDDQFSVERPDGSNFTLKIRSTKLEDSAMYFCASRWTGDYGYTFGSGTRLTVV.

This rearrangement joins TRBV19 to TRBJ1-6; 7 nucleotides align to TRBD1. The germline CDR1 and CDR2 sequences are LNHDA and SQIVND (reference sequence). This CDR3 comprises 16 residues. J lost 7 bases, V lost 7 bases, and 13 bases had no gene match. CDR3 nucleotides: TGTGCCAGTAATGGAGTTCCGGGACAGATCAATTCACCCCTCCACTTT. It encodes CASNGVPGQINSPLHF.

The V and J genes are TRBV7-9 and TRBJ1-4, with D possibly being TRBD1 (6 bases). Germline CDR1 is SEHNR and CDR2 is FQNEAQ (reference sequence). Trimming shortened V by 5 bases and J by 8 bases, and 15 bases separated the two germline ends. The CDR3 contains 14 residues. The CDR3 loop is CASSPQTGGEKLFF. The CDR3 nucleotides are TGTGCCAGCAGCCCTCAGACAGGAGGGGAAAAACTGTTTTTT.